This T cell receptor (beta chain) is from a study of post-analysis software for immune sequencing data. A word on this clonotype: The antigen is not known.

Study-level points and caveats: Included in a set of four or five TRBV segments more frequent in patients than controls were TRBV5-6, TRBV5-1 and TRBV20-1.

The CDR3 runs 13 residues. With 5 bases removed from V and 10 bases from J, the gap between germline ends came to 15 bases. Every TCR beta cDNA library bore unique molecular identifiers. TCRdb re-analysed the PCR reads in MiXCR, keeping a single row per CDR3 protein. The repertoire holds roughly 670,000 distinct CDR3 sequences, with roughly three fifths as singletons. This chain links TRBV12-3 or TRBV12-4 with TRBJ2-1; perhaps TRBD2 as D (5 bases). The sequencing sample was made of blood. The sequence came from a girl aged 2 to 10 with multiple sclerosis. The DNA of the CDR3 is TGTGCCAGCAGTAACGGTAGCGCTATAGAGCAGTTCTTC. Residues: CASSNGSAIEQFF.